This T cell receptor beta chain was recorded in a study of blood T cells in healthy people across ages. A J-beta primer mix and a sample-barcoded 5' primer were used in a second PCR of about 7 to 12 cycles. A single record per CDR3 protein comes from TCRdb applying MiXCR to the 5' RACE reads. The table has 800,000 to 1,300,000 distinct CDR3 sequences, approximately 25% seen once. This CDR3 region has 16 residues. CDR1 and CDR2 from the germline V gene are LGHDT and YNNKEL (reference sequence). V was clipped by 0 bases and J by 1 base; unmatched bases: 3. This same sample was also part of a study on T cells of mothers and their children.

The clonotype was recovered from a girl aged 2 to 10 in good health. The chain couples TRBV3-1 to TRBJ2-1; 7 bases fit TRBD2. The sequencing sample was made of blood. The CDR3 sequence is CASSQEWRESYNEQFF. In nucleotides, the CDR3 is TGTGCCAGCAGCCAAGAATGGCGGGAGTCCTACAATGAGCAGTTCTTC.